This is a list of T cell receptor beta chains from one sample in a study of OX40 agonist ivuxolimab in advanced cancers. Sequencing used immunoSEQ multiplex PCR; TCRdb keeps in-frame clones, though not all of them. The sample carries some 67,000 clones, over 75% recorded once. The sequences come from CD4+ or CD8+ T cells sorted from blood, collected in a trial of the OX40 agonist ivuxolimab. These receptors were collected from an adult with an advanced solid tumor such as melanoma, head and neck, liver or kidney cancer. CDR3s include the opening cysteine and the closing phenylalanine or tryptophan. The order of the fields is D gene, CDR3 length, J gene, clone size, V gene, CDR3 DNA, CDR3 protein. D genes are given only for firm matches. Expanded clones are given a class, and other clones once, few, many or no size at all.

>TRBD2|15|TRBJ2-1|NA|TRBV28
TGTGCCAGCAGTCCTAGCGGGAGGACGAGGAATGAGCAGTTCTTC
CASSPSGRTRNEQFF
>NA|16|TRBJ2-7|NA|TRBV4-1
TGCGCCAGCAGCCAAGGACAAACAGGGAACAGCGACGAGCAGTACTTC
CASSQGQTGNSDEQYF
>NA|13|TRBJ1-2|NA|TRBV2
TGTGCCAGCAGTACCGGACAGAACTATGGCTACACCTTC
CASSTGQNYGYTF
>TRBD2|16|TRBJ2-1|NA|TRBV7-3
TGTGCCAGCAGCTTACCGACTAGCTCGACGGACAATGAGCAGTTCTTC
CASSLPTSSTDNEQFF
>NA|14|TRBJ2-3|NA|TRBV6-6
TGTGCCAGCACCTTTCGGGGAAGCACAGATACGCAGTATTTT
CASTFRGSTDTQYF
>NA|13|TRBJ2-7|NA|TRBV14
TGTGCCAGCAGCCAAAACATCCATCACGAGCAGTACTTC
CASSQNIHHEQYF
>NA|17|TRBJ2-2|NA|TRBV21-1
TGTGCCAGCAGCAAAGGAGGCGGGAGGGCCTGGACCGGGGAGCTGTTTTTT
CASSKGGGRAWTGELFF
>TRBD2|16|TRBJ2-1|NA|TRBV7-2
TGTGCCAGCAGCACCCAAGCGGGCCCCGGGGGGAATGAGCAGTTCTTC
CASSTQAGPGGNEQFF
>NA|14|TRBJ2-2|NA|TRBV5-1
TGCGCCAGCAACCGGGATTTGGGCACCGGGGAGCTGTTTTTT
CASNRDLGTGELFF
>NA|12|TRBJ2-1|NA|TRBV12-5
TGTGCTAGTGGCCCGGCCCCAAATGAGCAGTTCTTC
CASGPAPNEQFF
>TRBD1|16|TRBJ2-3|NA|TRBV7-3
TGTGCCCTTAGCCCAGGACAGGGTACTCACACAGATACGCAGTATTTT
CALSPGQGTHTDTQYF
>NA|15|TRBJ2-7|NA|TRBV10-2
TGCGCCAGCAGTGAGTCGTGGAGGGGGAACCACGAGCAGTACTTC
CASSESWRGNHEQYF
>TRBD2|18|TRBJ2-1|NA|TRBV7-9
TGTGCCGGCGCCCGCGGGGGGGCTTCACCAAAGGGCTACAATGAGCAGTTCTTC
CAGARGGASPKGYNEQFF
>NA|11|TRBJ2-3|NA|TRBV19
TGTGCCAGTAGGATAACAGATACGCAGTATTTT
CASRITDTQYF
>NA|15|TRBJ1-1|NA|TRBV6-5
TGTGCCAGCAGTTCATCCACAGGGCCCTTCACTGAAGCTTTCTTT
CASSSSTGPFTEAFF
>NA|16|TRBJ1-6|NA|TRBV6-5
TGTGCCAGCAGTTACTCGTCTACCATAGTTACTTCACCCCTCCACTTT
CASSYSSTIVTSPLHF
>NA|14|TRBJ2-1|NA|TRBV11-2
TGTGCCAGCAGCTTAGGGTACGGGGTCAATGAGCAGTTCTTC
CASSLGYGVNEQFF
>NA|18|TRBJ2-1|NA|TRBV9
TGTGCCAGCAGCGTAGCTACCCTCGCTAGCGTTTCCTACAATGAGCAGTTCTTC
CASSVATLASVSYNEQFF
>TRBD2|15|TRBJ2-1|NA|TRBV7-2
TGTGCCAGCAGCTTATTAGCGGGGGTCTACAATGAGCAGTTCTTC
CASSLLAGVYNEQFF
>TRBD2|14|TRBJ2-5|once|TRBV10-1
TGCGCCAGCAGTGCTAGCGGAGTCCAAGAGACCCAGTACTTC
CASSASGVQETQYF
>TRBD1|15|TRBJ1-1|NA|TRBV28
TGTGCCAGCAATGAACCGGGACAGGGGAACACTGAAGCTTTCTTT
CASNEPGQGNTEAFF
>NA|17|TRBJ2-1|once|TRBV19
TGTGCCAGTAGTATGCCTCGGGGATTGAGCTCCTACAATGAGCAGTTCTTC
CASSMPRGLSSYNEQFF
>NA|13|TRBJ1-1|NA|TRBV7-8
TGTGCCAGCAGCTTAGCGGGTTACACTGAAGCTTTCTTT
CASSLAGYTEAFF
>NA|13|TRBJ1-5|NA|TRBV7-2
TGTGCCAGCAGCCTCGACGGACGCCAGCCCCAGCATTTT
CASSLDGRQPQHF
>TRBD2|13|TRBJ2-3|NA|TRBV7-9
TGTGCCAGCAGCGGACTAGCGGGAGATACGCAGTATTTT
CASSGLAGDTQYF
>NA|12|TRBJ2-2|NA|TRBV2
TGTGCCAGCAGTATACAGGCCGGGGAGCTGTTTTTT
CASSIQAGELFF
>TRBD1|13|TRBJ1-1|NA|TRBV18
TGTGCCAGCTCCCCTTTTGACAGGGATAAAGCTTTCTTT
CASSPFDRDKAFF
>NA|13|TRBJ2-5|NA|TRBV4-3
TGCGCCAGCAGCCAAACCGGGAAAGAGACCCAGTACTTC
CASSQTGKETQYF
>NA|12|TRBJ2-5|NA|TRBV7-2
TGTGCCAGCAGCTTAGCGATGGGGACCCAGTACTTC
CASSLAMGTQYF
>NA|14|TRBJ1-1|NA|TRBV9
TGTGCCAGCAGCGAACAGGGAGGGAAGGCTGAAGCTTTCTTT
CASSEQGGKAEAFF
>NA|16|TRBJ2-1|NA|TRBV10-3
TGTGCCATCGGAGATCTGGACACTAATTCTTACAATGAGCAGTTCTTC
CAIGDLDTNSYNEQFF
>NA|15|TRBJ2-1|NA|TRBV5-4
TGTGCCAGCGGCGTCGGCAGCGGAGCTTACAATGAGCAGTTCTTC
CASGVGSGAYNEQFF
>NA|12|TRBJ1-4|NA|TRBV18
TGTGCCAGCTCACTACAAGAAGAAAAACTGTTTTTT
CASSLQEEKLFF
>NA|15|TRBJ2-7|NA|TRBV7-7
TGTGCCAGCAGCTTAGCCCCGGGACTTATATACGAGCAGTACTTC
CASSLAPGLIYEQYF
>TRBD1|14|TRBJ2-1|few|TRBV10-2
TGCGCCAGCAGTGAGCAGGGGGCGTCAGGTGAGCAGTTCTTC
CASSEQGASGEQFF
>TRBD1|13|TRBJ2-7|NA|TRBV2
TGTGCCAGCAGTGGCCAGGGGGTTTACGAGCAGTACTTC
CASSGQGVYEQYF